The TCR beta chain under discussion was sequenced for a study of identifying expanded T cells in peripheral blood. No infections or other immune events were documented during collection. Study-wide results and limits: Variance in clone template counts between two-week samples significantly increased with total template count across all healthy donors. Technical replicates showed around 1.2 changed clones; two weeks roughly 16; four weeks 19.

Sequencing was performed with immunoSEQ multiplex PCR; in TCRdb, only in-frame clones are kept and a portion is missing. The sample includes 84,000 or so clones, about 91% of them seen just once. Notes on this clone: The antigen remains unidentified.

The CDR3 has 13 amino acids. The V gene lost 5 bases and the J gene lost 4 bases, with 12 bases spanning the gap. Germline V gives CDR1 SGHTA, CDR2 FQGNSA. The receptor was derived from a person between 18 and 70 years old in good health. The sample was blood. This chain connects TRBV7-2 to TRBJ2-7, with a weak D call TRBD1 (6 bases). As DNA, the CDR3 is TGTGCCAGCAGCACCCTGACAGGTTACGAGCAGTACTTC. It codes for CASSTLTGYEQYF. Together with reference TRBV7-2 and TRBJ2-7, the CDR3 gives the full variable domain: GAGVSQSPSNKVTEKGKDVELRCDPISGHTALYWYRQSLGQGLEFLIYFQGNSAPDKSGLPSDRFSAERTGGSVSTLTIQRTQQEDSAVYLCASSTLTGYEQYFGPGTRLTVT.